This record looks at one TCR beta chain sequence and its context. Germline V gives CDR1 SGHRS, CDR2 YFSETQ. Trimming took 4 bases from V and 5 from J; bases not matched to a gene: 5. The CDR3 loop spans 14 amino acids. This specimen belongs to a study of control samples from healthy donors and cancer patients. Measured with immunoSEQ multiplex PCR; TCRdb has only the in-frame clones, and not every one. Seen in this sample are approximately 190,000 clones; the ten most common clones hold roughly 2.2%. This chain connects TRBV5-1 to TRBJ1-5; 8 bases are a match to TRBD1. Source material: blood. The TCR was taken from a woman aged 30 to 39 in good health. The CDR3 here is CASSPGQGDQPQHF. CDR3 sequence (DNA): TGCGCCAGCAGCCCAGGACAGGGCGATCAGCCCCAGCATTTT.